This passage covers 3 T cell receptor beta chains from one sample sequenced in a study of CD8+ T cells in alopecia areata. In each case, RNA was isolated and then reverse transcribed into cDNA as the sequencing template. The data were produced by immunoSEQ multiplex PCR, yet TCRdb's version contains in-frame clones alone and is incomplete. Listed here are approximately 5,400 clones without any singletons, the top ten holding more than 25%. Time point denoted: mouse skin 6 weeks after grafting, around onset of hair loss. The sample in question was skin, obtained at week 6. All receptors come from a C3H/HeJ mouse with alopecia areata. The MHC haplotype of the strain is H2-k.

In its sample, this clone was seen a few times. Gene names refer to mouse genes. From the germline J gene comes the end of the CDR3, since the read stops 4 residues before it. The chain links TRBV13-2 to TRBJ1-2; 8 bases map to TRBD1. Germline CDR1 is NNHNN and CDR2 is SYGAGS (reference sequence). V was pared by 6 bases and J by 2 bases, with 0 bases of the junction left unmatched. The length of the CDR3 is 12 residues. The sequenced CDR3 bases are TGTGCCAGCGCAGGGGGCAACTCC. Translating gives CASAGGNS. The full CDR3 is CASAGGNSDYTF.

In this sample, this clone turned up a few times. Gene names are the mouse ones. The CDR3 is cut off 4 residues early in the read; its end comes from the germline J gene. The rearrangement uses TRBV12-1 and TRBJ2-1, with 9 positions matching TRBD2. After removal of 0 bases from V and 4 bases from J, the junction contained 3 bases not matched to a gene. The germline V gene has CDR1 SGHSN and CDR2 HYEKVE. The CDR3 totals 15 residues. The sequenced CDR3 bases are TGTGCCAGCTCTCTCACCGGACTGGGGTATGCT. As protein: CASSLTGLGYA. The full CDR3 protein is CASSLTGLGYAEQFF.

This clone was seen ten or more times. Gene names refer to mouse genes. The sequenced part of the CDR3 DNA is TGCACCTGCAGTGCAGCCGGGACAGGGTCAAACACA. Its translation: CTCSAAGTGSNT. The entire CDR3 protein reads CTCSAAGTGSNTEVFF. The chain is built from TRBV1 and TRBJ1-1; 9 bases map to TRBD1. The CDR3 goes on 4 residues after the read ends, and that part is filled in from the germline J gene. CDR1 NSQYPW and CDR2 LRSPGD come from the germline V gene (reference sequence). CDR3 length equals 16 residues. V was pared by 1 base and J by 0 bases, with 3 bases of the junction left unmatched.